This is a list of T cell receptor beta chains from one sample in a study of CD8 T cells in Susac syndrome. TCRdb reprocessed the immunoSEQ multiplex PCR reads with MiXCR, giving one entry per CDR3 protein. In the table there are about 300,000 distinct CDR3 sequences, 85% of which are singletons. The source material was CD8+ T cells from PBMCs. The receptors stem from a human donor with multiple sclerosis. CDR3s include the opening cysteine and the closing phenylalanine or tryptophan. The D gene is left open where the match is weak. The listing skips clone size in some rows; elsewhere it reads once, few, many or a size class.

>15|TRBV12-3/TRBV12-4|-|-|TRBJ2-1
CAIGEGLFSYNEQFF
TGTGCCATTGGAGAGGGGCTTTTCTCCTACAATGAGCAGTTCTTC
>21|TRBV24-1|-|TRBD2|TRBJ2-2
CATSDFVAGAGGKPNTGELFF
TGTGCCACCAGTGATTTCGTAGCGGGAGCAGGAGGAAAGCCGAACACCGGGGAGCTGTTTTTT
>14|TRBV27|-|-|TRBJ1-1
CASSILQGSTEAFF
TGTGCCAGCAGCATCCTTCAGGGTAGCACTGAAGCTTTCTTT
>11|TRBV29-1|-|-|TRBJ2-5
CSVARGDAQYF
TGCAGCGTTGCTAGGGGGGATGCCCAGTACTTC
>12|TRBV29-1|-|-|TRBJ1-5
CSVEEGNQPQHF
TGCAGCGTTGAGGAGGGGAATCAGCCCCAGCATTTT
>15|TRBV5-4|-|TRBD1|TRBJ2-3
CASSLRQGVSDTQYF
TGTGCCAGCAGCTTGAGACAGGGGGTATCGGATACGCAGTATTTT
>13|TRBV5-1|-|-|TRBJ1-1
CASSFGRPLEAFF
TGCGCCAGCAGCTTCGGACGTCCACTTGAAGCTTTCTTT
>15|TRBV4-1|-|-|TRBJ1-5
CASSHRADSNQPQHF
TGCGCCAGCAGCCATCGGGCGGATAGCAATCAGCCCCAGCATTTT
>18|TRBV5-4|-|-|TRBJ2-7
CASSTAHGGPQWAYEQYF
TGTGCCAGCAGCACCGCTCATGGGGGACCCCAGTGGGCCTACGAGCAGTACTTC
>18|TRBV5-1|-|TRBD1|TRBJ2-5
CASSLGQGAQRARETQYF
TGCGCCAGCAGCTTGGGGCAGGGGGCGCAGAGGGCGAGGGAGACCCAGTACTTC
>15|TRBV13|-|-|TRBJ2-5
CASSLKAPLQETQYF
TGTGCCAGCAGCTTAAAAGCGCCCCTCCAAGAGACCCAGTACTTC
>15|TRBV4-1|few|-|TRBJ2-7
CASSQSPGLRYEQYF
TGCGCCAGCAGCCAATCCCCGGGACTCCGCTACGAGCAGTACTTC
>15|TRBV28|-|TRBD2|TRBJ2-3
CASSPGTSGADTQYF
TGTGCCAGCAGCCCGGGGACTAGCGGGGCAGATACGCAGTATTTT
>15|TRBV27|-|-|TRBJ2-4
CASSLTAGSKNIQYF
TGTGCCAGCAGCCTTACGGCAGGGTCCAAAAACATTCAGTACTTC
>13|TRBV11-2|-|TRBD1|TRBJ2-1
CASSSLRGIEQFF
TGTGCCAGCAGCTCCCTCAGGGGGATTGAGCAGTTCTTC
>17|TRBV4-3|once|TRBD1|TRBJ2-2
CASSQGAGGLNTGELFF
TGCGCCAGCAGCCAAGGGGCAGGGGGCCTTAACACCGGGGAGCTGTTTTTT
>14|TRBV20-1|once|-|TRBJ1-1
CSAKSPGRPSEAFF
TGCAGTGCTAAGAGTCCAGGAAGGCCTTCTGAAGCTTTCTTT
>13|TRBV12-3/TRBV12-4|few|TRBD1|TRBJ1-1
CATTGQGGTEAFF
TGTGCCACCACCGGGCAGGGGGGGACTGAAGCTTTCTTT
>14|TRBV5-6|-|TRBD2|TRBJ2-1
CASTSGRGRNEQFF
TGTGCCAGCACTAGCGGGAGGGGACGGAATGAGCAGTTCTTC
>10|TRBV20-1|-|-|TRBJ2-7
CSASSYEQYF
TGCAGTGCTTCCTCCTACGAGCAGTACTTC
>14|TRBV4-3|few|TRBD1|TRBJ2-7
CASSHGTGSYEQYF
TGCGCCAGCAGCCATGGGACAGGGTCCTACGAGCAGTACTTC
>14|TRBV28|-|-|TRBJ2-1
CASSPFGEGNEQFF
TGTGCCAGCAGTCCTTTCGGTGAGGGCAATGAGCAGTTCTTC
>14|TRBV28|-|TRBD2|TRBJ2-5
CASSLLAGAETQYF
TGTGCCAGCAGCCTCCTTGCGGGAGCAGAGACCCAGTACTTC
>13|TRBV7-6|-|-|TRBJ2-1
CASSLVQVNEQFF
TGTGCCAGCAGCTTAGTCCAGGTCAATGAGCAGTTCTTC
>17|TRBV19|-|-|TRBJ1-5
CASSIGLGQYSNQPQHF
TGTGCCAGTAGTATAGGTCTGGGGCAGTATAGCAATCAGCCCCAGCATTTT
>14|TRBV30|-|-|TRBJ2-7
CAWSGKGPSYEQYF
TGTGCCTGGAGTGGAAAGGGACCCTCCTACGAGCAGTACTTC
>15|TRBV29-1|-|-|TRBJ1-2
CSVEPTPGTSYGYTF
TGCAGCGTTGAACCGACACCCGGGACATCCTATGGCTACACCTTC
>13|TRBV9|-|-|TRBJ1-2
CASSPPPNYGYTF
TGTGCCAGCAGCCCGCCCCCTAACTATGGCTACACCTTC
>18|TRBV6-2/TRBV6-3|-|-|TRBJ2-3
CASSYGTAWVAGTDTQYF
TGTGCCAGCAGTTACGGGACCGCATGGGTAGCAGGCACAGATACGCAGTATTTT
>18|TRBV20-1|-|TRBD2|TRBJ2-3
CSAPGLAGAHSTTDTQYF
TGCAGTGCGCCGGGACTAGCGGGAGCCCACAGCACCACAGATACGCAGTATTTT
>16|TRBV6-5|-|-|TRBJ1-5
CASSSIRTEGNQPQHF
TGTGCCAGCAGTTCCATCCGGACAGAAGGCAATCAGCCCCAGCATTTT
>18|TRBV6-1|-|TRBD1|TRBJ2-2
CASRSPQSRIGQGRELFF
TGTGCCAGCAGATCCCCTCAGTCTAGGATTGGACAGGGGAGGGAGCTGTTTTTT
>14|TRBV30|-|TRBD1|TRBJ2-7
CAYDAGGESYEQYF
TGTGCCTACGACGCAGGGGGCGAGTCCTACGAGCAGTACTTC
>16|TRBV11-2|-|-|TRBJ2-1
CASSLDSPGPYNEQFF
TGTGCCAGCAGCTTAGATTCCCCTGGACCCTACAATGAGCAGTTCTTC
>16|TRBV15|-|TRBD1|TRBJ2-7
CATSRDRDRGFYEQYF
TGTGCCACCAGCAGAGACCGGGACAGGGGTTTCTACGAGCAGTACTTC
>18|TRBV7-2|-|TRBD2|TRBJ2-1
CASSLILAGGRGYNEQFF
TGTGCCAGCAGCTTAATACTAGCGGGAGGGCGGGGGTACAATGAGCAGTTCTTC
>18|TRBV5-1|-|TRBD2|TRBJ2-1
CASSLDPLAGGAYNEQFF
TGCGCCAGCAGCTTGGATCCACTAGCGGGAGGTGCCTACAATGAGCAGTTCTTC